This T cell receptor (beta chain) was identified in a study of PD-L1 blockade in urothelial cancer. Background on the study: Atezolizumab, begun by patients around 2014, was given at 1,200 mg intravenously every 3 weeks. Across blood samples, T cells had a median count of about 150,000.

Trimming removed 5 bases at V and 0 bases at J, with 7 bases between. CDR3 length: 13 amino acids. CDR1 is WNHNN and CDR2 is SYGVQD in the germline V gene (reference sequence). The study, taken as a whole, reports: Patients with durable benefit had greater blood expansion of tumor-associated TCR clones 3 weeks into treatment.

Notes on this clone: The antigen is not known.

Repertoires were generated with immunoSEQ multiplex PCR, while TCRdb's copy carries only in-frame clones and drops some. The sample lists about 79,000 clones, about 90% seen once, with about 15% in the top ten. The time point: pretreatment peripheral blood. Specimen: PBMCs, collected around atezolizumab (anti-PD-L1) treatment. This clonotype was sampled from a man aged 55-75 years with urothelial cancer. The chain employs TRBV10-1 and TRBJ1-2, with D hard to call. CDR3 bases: TGCGCCAGCAGTAAGACAACTAACTATGGCTACACCTTC. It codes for CASSKTTNYGYTF.